The T cell receptor beta chain under discussion was sequenced for a study of blood T cell repertoires in COVID-19. Original methodology: Cell counts per sample came from amplifying reference gene primers. Measured with immunoSEQ multiplex PCR; TCRdb has only the in-frame clones, and not every one. V and J calls and clone size are copied from that table; D and trimming were computed from the DNA. Seen here are a few hundred thousand clones, 75% to 90% observed once, and the top ten hold 2% to 3%. V shed 4 bases, J shed 2 bases, and the junction held 3 bases outside the gene matches. The CDR3 contains 14 residues. CDR1 and CDR2 (germline): SSHAT, FNYEAQ (reference sequence).

The chain recombines TRBV7-7 with TRBJ2-5, with 8 bases fitting TRBD1. This TCR was sampled from a woman in her forties or fifties who had recovered from COVID-19. The specimen sequenced was PBMCs or T cells enriched from blood (not recorded which). CDR3 loop: CASSYGQGQETQYF. In nucleotides, the CDR3 is TGTGCCAGCAGCTACGGACAGGGACAAGAGACCCAGTACTTC.